The 11 T cell receptor beta chains presented below share a single source sample, sequenced in a study of T cell repertoires in cytomegalovirus infection (dated by TCRdb to between 2018 and 2020). TCRdb lists the instrument as Illumina HiSeq 1500. TCRdb trimmed public reads at Q25 via fastp, called clones via MiXCR and kept in-frame beta chains. Identical CDR3 protein sequences are pooled into one entry, listed with their most common genes and DNA. The sample includes 300,000 to 400,000 distinct CDR3 sequences, with roughly 28% observed a single time. The top ten constitute over 15% of the sample. Antigen specificity for these receptors is unknown. The treatment or condition label here, explained by the study, means: in vitro stimulation with specific CMV peptide epitopes to enrich CMV-specific T cells. Source: cultured PBMCs, taken from culture after CMV antigen stimulation. The receptors stem from a human donor in good health (CMV status not recorded). Some clones in this sample may be carry-over from other donors' samples.

This clonotype has more than one count but fewer than ten. The rearrangement uses TRBV5-1 and TRBJ2-3, with D perhaps given as TRBD1 or TRBD2 (6 bases each). The V and J ends lost 0 bases and 2 bases respectively, with 13 bases between them. Germline V gene sequence: CDR1 SGHRS, CDR2 YFSETQ. This CDR3 comprises 16 residues. CDR3 nucleotides: TGCGCCAGCAGCTTGGAACAGGGAGGATCCACAGATACGCAGTATTTT. Residues: CASSLEQGGSTDTQYF.

This chain uses TRBV3-1 with TRBJ2-1; D is unclear. Germline V gene sequence: CDR1 LGHDT, CDR2 YNNKEL (reference sequence). This CDR3 comprises 12 residues. Trimming pared 0 bases from V and 12 bases from J, leaving 9 bases between. This chain's CDR3 is CASSQDEVRQFF. CDR3 nucleotide sequence: TGTGCCAGCAGCCAAGATGAGGTTCGGCAGTTCTTC.

In regard to this clonotype: This may stem from a read error, because a much larger clone lies one nucleotide away. The chain carries TRBV5-4 and TRBJ2-4; D gene ambiguous. This CDR3 has 14 residues. The ends were cut back, 2 bases at V and 0 bases at J, with 6 bases in the middle. Germline CDR1 reads SGHNT; CDR2 reads YYREEE (reference sequence). The CDR3 here is CASSLQLAKNIQYF. CDR3 DNA sequence: TGTGCCAGCAGCTTACAGCTAGCCAAAAACATTCAGTACTTC. Full variable domain (remainder filled in from reference TRBV5-4 and TRBJ2-4): ETGVTQSPTHLIKTRGQQVTLRCSSQSGHNTVSWYQQALGQGPQFIFQYYREEENGRGNFPPRFSGLQFPNYSSELNVNALELDDSALYLCASSLQLAKNIQYFGAGTRLSVL.

V gene TRBV6-6 combines with J gene TRBJ1-1, with D perhaps TRBD1 (5 bases). This CDR3 is 12 amino acids long. V was trimmed by 11 bases and J by 0 bases, leaving 10 bases between them. Germline V gene lookup returns CDR1 MNHNY and CDR2 SVGAGI (reference sequence). The CDR3 region has the DNA TGTGCCGGAGGACACATGAACACTGAAGCTTTCTTT. The encoded protein is CAGGHMNTEAFF.

The V and J genes are TRBV12-3 or TRBV12-4 and TRBJ2-5, with TRBD2 matching over 9 bases. The V segment lost 0 bases and the J segment 5 bases; nucleotides outside the gene matches: 10. The CDR3 is 17 residues long. Here the CDR3 reads CASSLAHGGGAEETQYF. The CDR3 DNA reads TGTGCCAGCAGTTTAGCGCATGGCGGGGGGGCCGAGGAGACCCAGTACTTC.

The chain employs TRBV28 and TRBJ2-3; TRBD2 matches at 10 bases. CDR3 length equals 15 residues. The trim removed 5 bases at V and 3 bases at J, leaving 5 bases unmatched. The V gene's germline CDR1 is MDHEN and CDR2 SYDVKM. The CDR3 sequence: CASSVSGRETDTQYF. In DNA, the CDR3 is TGTGCCAGCAGTGTAAGCGGGAGGGAGACAGATACGCAGTATTTT.

J is TRBJ2-3 and V is TRBV6-1; perhaps TRBD1 as D (5 bases). Germline CDR1 and CDR2: MNHNS and SASEGT. The CDR3 length is 14 residues. Deletions cut 7 bases from V and 0 bases from J, with 11 bases between. The CDR3 DNA is TGTGCCAGCACAGGGCAGATTAGCACAGATACGCAGTATTTT. Its protein is CASTGQISTDTQYF.

J is TRBJ1-4 and V is TRBV12-3 or TRBV12-4, with a weak D call TRBD1 (5 bases). There are 14 residues in the CDR3. Trimming took 7 bases from V and 2 from J, leaving 11 bases between them. The CDR3 protein is CASTRGTTNEKLFF. The CDR3, as DNA: TGTGCCAGCACCCGAGGGACTACTAATGAAAAACTGTTTTTT.

The J gene is TRBJ2-7, the V gene TRBV4-2; D unresolved. The germline gives CDR1 LGHNA, CDR2 YNFKEQ. V lost 0 bases and J lost 0, with 6 bases in between. This CDR3 is built from 14 residues. The CDR3 region has the DNA TGTGCCAGCAGCCAAGACGACTCCTCCTACGAGCAGTACTTC. Translating gives CASSQDDSSYEQYF.

The table lists this clonotype with a few counts. The V call is TRBV12-3 or TRBV12-4, the J call TRBJ2-5; tentatively, D is TRBD1 or TRBD2 (5 bases each). The CDR3 sequence is 15 residues long. V was clipped by 6 bases and J by 4 bases, with 18 bases between them. In DNA, the CDR3 is TGTGCCAGCAGGGTAGGGGACGGTCGACGAGAGACCCAGTACTTC. Encoded protein: CASRVGDGRRETQYF.

J is TRBJ2-3 and V is TRBV6-1, with 10 bases lining up with TRBD1. The CDR3 runs to 17 residues. V was clipped by 4 bases and J by 1 base; unmatched bases: 8. Germline CDR1 and CDR2: MNHNS and SASEGT. CDR3 residues: CASSATTGGYRTDTQYF. The CDR3 DNA reads TGTGCCAGCAGTGCGACGACAGGGGGCTATCGCACAGATACGCAGTATTTT.